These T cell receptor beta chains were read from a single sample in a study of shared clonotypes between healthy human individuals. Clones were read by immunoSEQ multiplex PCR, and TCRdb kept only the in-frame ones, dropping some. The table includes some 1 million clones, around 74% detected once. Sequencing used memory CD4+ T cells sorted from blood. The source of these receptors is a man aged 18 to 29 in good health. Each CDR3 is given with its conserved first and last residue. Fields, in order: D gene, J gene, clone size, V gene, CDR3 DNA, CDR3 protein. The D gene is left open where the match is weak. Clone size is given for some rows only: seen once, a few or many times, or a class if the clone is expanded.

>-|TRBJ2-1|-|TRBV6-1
TGTGCCAGCAGTGAGGGTAATTCAGGTTTCAATGAGCAGTTCTTC
CASSEGNSGFNEQFF
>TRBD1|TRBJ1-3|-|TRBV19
TGTGCCAGTAGTACATCAGGGGGCTCTGGAAACACCATATATTTT
CASSTSGGSGNTIYF
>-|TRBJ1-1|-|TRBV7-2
TGTGCCAGCAGCTTAATGGGGCCCCCTGAAGCTTTCTTT
CASSLMGPPEAFF
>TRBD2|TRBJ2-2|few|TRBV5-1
TGCGCCAGCTTCGCTAGCGGGAGTTCTATCACCGGGGAGCTGTTTTTT
CASFASGSSITGELFF
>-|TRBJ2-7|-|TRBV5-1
TGCGCCAGCAGCTTTGCCGTTGACCTTTACGAGCAGTACTTC
CASSFAVDLYEQYF
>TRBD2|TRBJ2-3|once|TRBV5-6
TGTGCCAGCAGTTCCGGGGCTAGCGGGAGGGCCACAGATACGCAGTATTTT
CASSSGASGRATDTQYF
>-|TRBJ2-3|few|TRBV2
TGTGCCAGCAGTGAGGCGAGGGTCACAGATACGCAGTATTTT
CASSEARVTDTQYF
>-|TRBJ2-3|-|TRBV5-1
TGCGCCACCCTTTCGGGACCGCACACACCAAGCCCTAGCACAGATACGCAGTATTTT
CATLSGPHTPSPSTDTQYF
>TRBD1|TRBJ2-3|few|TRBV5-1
TGCGCCAGCAGCTCGGGACAGACCACAGATACGCAGTATTTT
CASSSGQTTDTQYF
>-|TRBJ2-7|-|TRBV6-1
TGTGCCAGCAGTGAACGGGGTCCCGCTAGCATAGGGAGATACGAGCAGTACTTC
CASSERGPASIGRYEQYF
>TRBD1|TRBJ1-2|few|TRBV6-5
TGTGCCAGTTTGGGACAGCTTGGCTACACCTTC
CASLGQLGYTF
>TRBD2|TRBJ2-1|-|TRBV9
TGTGCCAGCAGCGTAGCAGGACTAGCGGGAGGTCGGGAGCAGTTCTTC
CASSVAGLAGGREQFF
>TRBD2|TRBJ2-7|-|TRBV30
TGTGCCTGGGGCCGCGGGGGGGCGAAATACGAGCAGTACTTC
CAWGRGGAKYEQYF
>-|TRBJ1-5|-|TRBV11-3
TGTGCGCGGCGTCCCGAGGCCCCGCGGGAGCCCCAGCATTTT
CARRPEAPREPQHF
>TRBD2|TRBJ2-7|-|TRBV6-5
TGTGCCAGCAGCCCGACTAGCGGGAGTTACGAGCAGTACTTC
CASSPTSGSYEQYF
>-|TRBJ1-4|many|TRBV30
TGTGCCTGGAGTCGTCCTAATGAAAAACTGTTTTTT
CAWSRPNEKLFF
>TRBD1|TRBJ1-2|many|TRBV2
TGTGCCAGCAGTGAGAGGTGGAATGGCAGGGGGGATGGCTACACCTTC
CASSERWNGRGDGYTF
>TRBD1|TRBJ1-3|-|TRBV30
TGTGCCTGGAGTGTCCGGACAGGGAATAGCGGAAACACCATATATTTT
CAWSVRTGNSGNTIYF
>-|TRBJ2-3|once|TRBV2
TGTGCCAGCATCGCTAGACCCTCCGATACGCAGTATTTT
CASIARPSDTQYF
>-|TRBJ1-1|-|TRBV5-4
TGTGCCAGCAGCTTGGGACAGACCCCCTACACTGAAGCTTTCTTT
CASSLGQTPYTEAFF
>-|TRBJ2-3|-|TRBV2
TGTGCCAGCGCTCCGCCTGGGACAGATACGCAGTATTTT
CASAPPGTDTQYF
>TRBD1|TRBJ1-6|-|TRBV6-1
TGTGCCAGCAGTGGGACAGGGGGCGCCATGGGGGATTCACCCCTCCACTTT
CASSGTGGAMGDSPLHF
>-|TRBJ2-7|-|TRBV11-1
TGTGCCAGCAGCTTCGAAGACTACGAGCAGTACTTC
CASSFEDYEQYF
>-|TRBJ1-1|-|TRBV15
TGTGCCACCAGCAGAGATCCGGCCCTAAAGACTGAAGCTTTCTTT
CATSRDPALKTEAFF
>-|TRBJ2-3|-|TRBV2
TGTGCCAGCAGTGTAGGACGGTTGGTTGGCACAGATACGCAGTATTTT
CASSVGRLVGTDTQYF
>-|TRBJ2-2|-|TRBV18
TGTGCCAGCTCACAACAGGGAGCGAACACCGGGGAGCTGTTTTTT
CASSQQGANTGELFF
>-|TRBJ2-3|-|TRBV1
TGCACCAGCCCTAGAACGACTCCCTGGTCTACAGATACGCAGTATTTT
CTSPRTTPWSTDTQYF
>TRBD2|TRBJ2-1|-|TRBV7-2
TGTGCCAGCAGTCAACGGCCGACTAGCGGGGGAGATGAGCAGTTCTTC
CASSQRPTSGGDEQFF
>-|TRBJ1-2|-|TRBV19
TGTGCCAGTAGTATAAAGGGGATCCATGGCTACACCTTC
CASSIKGIHGYTF
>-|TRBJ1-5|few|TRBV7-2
TGTGCCAGCAGCTTTTCGGGGGGGAACAATCAGCCCCAGCATTTT
CASSFSGGNNQPQHF
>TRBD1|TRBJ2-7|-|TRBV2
TGTGCCAGCAGCTTTGGACAGGGACCTTACGAGCAGTACTTC
CASSFGQGPYEQYF
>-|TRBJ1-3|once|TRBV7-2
TGTGCCAGCAGCTTAACAGGGATATTTCTCAGCTCTGGAAACACCATATATTTT
CASSLTGIFLSSGNTIYF
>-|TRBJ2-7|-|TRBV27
TGTGCCAGCAGTTTATCTCCACGAACTCTAACCTCCTACGAGCAGTACTTC
CASSLSPRTLTSYEQYF
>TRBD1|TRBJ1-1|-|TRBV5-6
TGTGCCAGCAGCGCCGGGGGAGACAGGGTGGTTGAAGCTTTCTTT
CASSAGGDRVVEAFF
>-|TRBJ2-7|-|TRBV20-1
TGCAGTGCTGCGTCCGGCTACGAGCAGTACTTC
CSAASGYEQYF
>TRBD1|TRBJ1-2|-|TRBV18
TGTGCCAGCCAGGGGGCGAAAGGTCCCTACTATGGCTACACCTTC
CASQGAKGPYYGYTF
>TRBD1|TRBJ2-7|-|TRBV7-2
TGTGCCAGCAGCCCCAGGACAGGGGTGGGAGAGCAGTACTTC
CASSPRTGVGEQYF
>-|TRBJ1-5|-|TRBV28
TGTGCCAGCAGTCAAGGGACACTTGGCAATCAGCCCCAGCATTTT
CASSQGTLGNQPQHF
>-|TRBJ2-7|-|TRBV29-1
TGCAGCGTTGAAGAGGACACTGCCTACGAGCAGTACTTC
CSVEEDTAYEQYF
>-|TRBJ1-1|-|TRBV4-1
TGCGCCAGCAGCCAAGAAGTCGGTAATGTAGCAGACACTGAAGCTTTCTTT
CASSQEVGNVADTEAFF
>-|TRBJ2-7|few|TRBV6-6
TGTGCCAGCAGTTACTCTAACGACGAGCAGTACTTC
CASSYSNDEQYF
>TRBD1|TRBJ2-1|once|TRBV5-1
TGCGCCAGCAGCCCAACAGGGGATGGTGAGCAGTTCTTC
CASSPTGDGEQFF
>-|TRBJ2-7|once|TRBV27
TGTGCCAGCAGTCCAAGACCCGGGGTCCCCTCCTACGAGCAGTACTTC
CASSPRPGVPSYEQYF
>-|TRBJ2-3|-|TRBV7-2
TGTGCCAGCAGCCCACGCCTGGAGAATACGCAGTATTTT
CASSPRLENTQYF
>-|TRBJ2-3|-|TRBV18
TGTGCCAGCTCACCACCGGGTACAGATACGCAGTATTTT
CASSPPGTDTQYF
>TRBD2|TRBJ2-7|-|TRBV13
TGTGCCAGCAGGCGACTAGCGGGGGGGTATAACGAGCAGTACTTC
CASRRLAGGYNEQYF
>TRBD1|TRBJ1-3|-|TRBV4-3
TGCGCCAGCAGCCAAGGGTCAACAGGGGCTGGAAACACCATATATTTT
CASSQGSTGAGNTIYF
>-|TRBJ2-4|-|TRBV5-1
TGCGCCAGCAGCTTGACCGGGGACGGCAACATTCAGTACTTC
CASSLTGDGNIQYF
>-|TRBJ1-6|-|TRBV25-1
TGTGCCAGCACCGCTGGGGGGGGTAGGTCACCCCTCCACTTT
CASTAGGGRSPLHF